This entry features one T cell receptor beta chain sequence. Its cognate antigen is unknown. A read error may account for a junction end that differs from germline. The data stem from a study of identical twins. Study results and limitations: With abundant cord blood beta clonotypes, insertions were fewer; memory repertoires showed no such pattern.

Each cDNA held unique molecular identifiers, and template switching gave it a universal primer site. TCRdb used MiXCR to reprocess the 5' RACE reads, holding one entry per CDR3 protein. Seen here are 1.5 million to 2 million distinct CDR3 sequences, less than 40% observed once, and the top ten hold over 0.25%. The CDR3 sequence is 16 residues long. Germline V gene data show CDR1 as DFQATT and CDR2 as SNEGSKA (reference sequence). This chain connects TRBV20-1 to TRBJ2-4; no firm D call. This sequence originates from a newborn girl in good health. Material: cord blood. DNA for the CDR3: TGCAGTGCTAGAGATGTGAGTCACCTCGCCAAAGACATTCAGTACTTC. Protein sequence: CSARDVSHLAKDIQYF.